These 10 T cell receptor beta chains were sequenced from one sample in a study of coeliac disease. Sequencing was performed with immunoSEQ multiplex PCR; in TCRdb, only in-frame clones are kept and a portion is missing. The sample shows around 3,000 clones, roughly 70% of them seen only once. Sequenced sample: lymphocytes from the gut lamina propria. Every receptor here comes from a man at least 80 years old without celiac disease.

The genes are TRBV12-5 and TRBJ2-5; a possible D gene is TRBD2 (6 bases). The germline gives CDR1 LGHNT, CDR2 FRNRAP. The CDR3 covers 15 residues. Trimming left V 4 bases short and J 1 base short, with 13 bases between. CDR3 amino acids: CASGSGEGPQETQYF. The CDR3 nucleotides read TGTGCTAGTGGTTCGGGAGAGGGACCCCAAGAGACCCAGTACTTC.

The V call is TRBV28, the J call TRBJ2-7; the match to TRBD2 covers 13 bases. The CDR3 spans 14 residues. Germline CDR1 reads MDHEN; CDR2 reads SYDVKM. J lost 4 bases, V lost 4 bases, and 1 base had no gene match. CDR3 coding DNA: TGTGCCAGCAGTTCGGGACTAGCGGGGTACGAGCAGTACGTC. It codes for CASSSGLAGYEQYV.

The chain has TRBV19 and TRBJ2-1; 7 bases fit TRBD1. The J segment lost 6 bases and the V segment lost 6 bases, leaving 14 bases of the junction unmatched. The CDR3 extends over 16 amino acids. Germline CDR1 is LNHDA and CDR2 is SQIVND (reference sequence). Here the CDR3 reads CASSPDRAVQANEQFF. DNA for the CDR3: TGTGCCAGTAGCCCCGACAGGGCCGTACAAGCCAATGAGCAGTTCTTC.

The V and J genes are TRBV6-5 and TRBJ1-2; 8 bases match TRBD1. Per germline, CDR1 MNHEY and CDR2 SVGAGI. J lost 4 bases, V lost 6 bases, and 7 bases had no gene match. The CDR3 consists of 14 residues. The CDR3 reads CASRLGQGGYGYTF. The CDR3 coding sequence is TGTGCCAGCAGACTAGGACAGGGAGGCTATGGCTACACCTTC.

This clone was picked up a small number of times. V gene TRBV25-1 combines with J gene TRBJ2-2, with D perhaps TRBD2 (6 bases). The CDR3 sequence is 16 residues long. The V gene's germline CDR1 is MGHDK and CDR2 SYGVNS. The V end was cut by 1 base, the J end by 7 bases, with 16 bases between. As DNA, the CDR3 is TGTGCCAGCAGTGAATCTAGAAGTGGGGGGAACGGGGAGCTGTTTTTT. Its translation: CASSESRSGGNGELFF.

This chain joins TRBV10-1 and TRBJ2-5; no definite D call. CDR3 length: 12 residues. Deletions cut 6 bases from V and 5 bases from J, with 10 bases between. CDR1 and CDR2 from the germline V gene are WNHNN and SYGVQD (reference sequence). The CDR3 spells CASSPARETQYF. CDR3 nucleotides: TGCGCCAGCAGCCCCGCTCGGGAGACCCAGTACTTC.

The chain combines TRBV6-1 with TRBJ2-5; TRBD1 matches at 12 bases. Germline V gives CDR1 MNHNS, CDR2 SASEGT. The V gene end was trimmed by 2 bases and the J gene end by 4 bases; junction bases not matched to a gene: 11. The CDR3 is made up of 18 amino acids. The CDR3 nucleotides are TGTGCCAGCAGTGAACTTGCCCCGGGACAGGGGGCGCGAGAGACCCAGTACTTC. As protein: CASSELAPGQGARETQYF.

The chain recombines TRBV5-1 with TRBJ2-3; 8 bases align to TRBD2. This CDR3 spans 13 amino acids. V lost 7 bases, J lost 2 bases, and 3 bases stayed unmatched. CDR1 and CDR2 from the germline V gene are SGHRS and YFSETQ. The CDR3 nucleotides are TGCGCCAGCCGGGGGGGTTCCACAGATACGCAGTATTTT. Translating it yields CASRGGSTDTQYF.

Here the CDR3 DNA reads TGTGCCACCGATGGGGGCTCCGGGGAGCTGTTTTTT. Its translation is CATDGGSGELFF. The chain carries TRBV7-9 and TRBJ2-2, with D possibly being TRBD1 (6 bases). This CDR3 spans 12 amino acids. Trimming removed 10 bases at V and 6 bases at J, with 12 bases between. CDR1 and CDR2 (germline): SEHNR, FQNEAQ (reference sequence).

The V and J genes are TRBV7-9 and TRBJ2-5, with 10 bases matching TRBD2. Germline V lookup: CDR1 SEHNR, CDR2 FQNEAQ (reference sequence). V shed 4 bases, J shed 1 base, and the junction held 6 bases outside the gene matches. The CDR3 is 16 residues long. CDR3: CASSSLAGAVQETQYF. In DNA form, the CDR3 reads TGTGCCAGCAGCTCTCTAGCGGGGGCGGTCCAAGAGACCCAGTACTTC.